A single sample gave rise to the 18 T cell receptor beta chains below, sequenced in a study of blood T cell repertoires in COVID-19. Libraries were prepared by immunoSEQ multiplex PCR; TCRdb keeps only in-frame clonotypes and omits some of them. The sample shows some 250,000 clones, more than 75% of them seen only once. The sample comprised PBMCs or T cells enriched from blood (not recorded which). Every receptor here comes from a young man who had recovered from COVID-19.

V usage is TRBV6-5 and J usage is TRBJ1-3; tentative D call: TRBD1 (5 bases). Germline loops: CDR1 MNHEY, CDR2 SVGAGI. Trimming removed 6 bases at V and 0 bases at J, with 12 bases between. The CDR3 sequence is 15 residues long. The DNA of the CDR3 is TGTGCCAGCAGACCCGCGGGGCGCTCTGGAAACACCATATATTTT. Protein product: CASRPAGRSGNTIYF.

Written as DNA, the CDR3 is TGTGCCAGCAGGGCGGTGGGTAGCTTCAATGAGCAGTTCTTC. This translates into CASRAVGSFNEQFF. The rearrangement links TRBV28 to TRBJ2-1, with no clear D. The V end was cut by 6 bases, the J end by 6 bases, with 15 bases between. Per the germline V gene, CDR1 is MDHEN and CDR2 is SYDVKM. CDR3 length: 14 residues.

The chain carries TRBV11-3 and TRBJ1-1; unclear D gene. The CDR3 has 13 amino acids. V dropped 3 bases and J dropped 1 base, with 6 bases sitting between them. Germline-derived CDR1 and CDR2 are SGHNT and YENEEA. CDR3 region: CASSFTTNTEAFF. CDR3 nucleotide sequence: TGTGCCAGCAGCTTCACAACGAACACTGAAGCTTTCTTT.

The V call is TRBV11-2, the J call TRBJ2-4; no clear D. From germline, CDR1 is SGHAT and CDR2 FQNNGV. This CDR3 region has 14 residues. The V gene lost 5 bases and the J gene lost 0 bases, with 8 bases spanning the gap. The CDR3 DNA reads TGTGCCAGCAGCGGCCCTGCAGCCAAAAACATTCAGTACTTC. Translation: CASSGPAAKNIQYF.

The chain uses TRBV21-1 and TRBJ2-3; the D call of TRBD1 is as the table states it, not checked on the DNA. TRBV21-1 is reported as a pseudogene. The length of the CDR3 is 15 residues. CDR3 DNA: TGTGCCAGCAGCACCGGGACAGGGCCCACAGATACGCAGTATTTT. Translation gives CASSTGTGPTDTQYF.

The V and J genes are TRBV28 and TRBJ2-3; a possible D gene is TRBD2 (6 bases). The germline V and J ends were trimmed by 7 bases and 0 bases, with 11 bases remaining between them. This CDR3 has 14 amino acids. Germline CDR1 and CDR2: MDHEN and SYDVKM. Here the CDR3 reads CASKMTSSTDTQYF. The CDR3 region has the DNA TGTGCCAGCAAGATGACTAGTAGCACAGATACGCAGTATTTT.

The chain uses TRBV18 and TRBJ2-7; 10 nucleotides agree with TRBD1. The trim removed 4 bases at V and 3 bases at J, leaving 6 bases unmatched. This CDR3 region has 15 residues. Germline CDR1 and CDR2: KGHSH and LQKENI. The CDR3 loop reads CASSRGDRGLYEQYF. The CDR3 DNA reads TGTGCCAGCTCACGGGGGGACAGGGGACTCTACGAGCAGTACTTC.

This clone was picked up one time. The chain has TRBV11-2 and TRBJ2-1; 7 nucleotides line up with TRBD1. This CDR3 comprises 13 residues. V trimming: 5 bases; J trimming: 15 bases; junction bases outside the gene matches: 13. Germline V gene sequence: CDR1 SGHAT, CDR2 FQNNGV. The CDR3 DNA is TGTGCCAGCAGCCCCGGGCAGTGGTCAGGGGGGTTCTTC. Its translation: CASSPGQWSGGFF.

Regarding this clone: Other DNA sequences within the sample encode an identical CDR3. V and J are TRBV7-9 and TRBJ1-6, with D maybe TRBD1 (5 bases). The CDR3 runs 17 residues. Trimming cost V 11 bases and J 7 bases, with 27 bases left between them. The germline V gene has CDR1 SEHNR and CDR2 FQNEAQ (reference sequence). The CDR3 bases are TGTGCCTCCAGCACTCACGACCGGGGGGGAGTAAATTCACCCCTCCACTTT. Protein product: CASSTHDRGGVNSPLHF.

The CDR3, as DNA: TGTGCCAGCAGCCAGGCCGCGGGCGAGCAGTACTTC. Protein sequence: CASSQAAGEQYF. The chain is built from TRBV3-1 (or the pseudogene TRBV3-2) and TRBJ2-7, with TRBD2 as a possible D gene (5 bases). The germline V and J ends were trimmed by 3 bases and 6 bases, with 9 bases remaining between them. CDR3 length: 12 amino acids. CDR1 is LGHDT, CDR2 YNNKEL, per germline (reference sequence).

This chain joins TRBV11-3 and TRBJ2-3; no firm D call. Trimming left V 1 base short and J 0 bases short, with 5 bases between. The CDR3 covers 14 residues. Germline lookup yields CDR1 SGHNT and CDR2 YENEEA. DNA for the CDR3: TGTGCCAGCAGCTTAGTGAGCAGCACAGATACGCAGTATTTT. It codes for CASSLVSSTDTQYF.

The V gene is TRBV6-1, the J gene TRBJ2-2, with D possibly TRBD1 on 6 matching bases. The CDR3 covers 15 residues. Germline V gives CDR1 MNHNS, CDR2 SASEGT. V dropped 2 bases and J dropped 4 bases, with 11 bases sitting between them. DNA for the CDR3: TGTGCCAGCAGTGAATGGGGGCCACGCACCGGGGAGCTGTTTTTT. It translates to CASSEWGPRTGELFF.

The rearrangement links TRBV6-6 to TRBJ2-7; D is possibly TRBD2 (5 bases). The CDR3 loop spans 14 amino acids. The germline gives CDR1 MNHNY, CDR2 SVGAGI (reference sequence). The V gene lost 2 bases and the J gene lost 5 bases, with 13 bases spanning the gap. The CDR3 DNA follows: TGTGCCAGCAGTTACAGCGAGGGTGCTGACGAGCAGTACTTC. It is translated as CASSYSEGADEQYF.

The V call is TRBV7-2, the J call TRBJ2-1; D might be TRBD1 (5 bases). The V gene's germline CDR1 is SGHTA and CDR2 FQGNSA. V was trimmed by 1 base and J by 5 bases, leaving 9 bases between them. The CDR3 is made up of 14 amino acids. The CDR3 loop is CASSLDPRDNEQFF. The CDR3 DNA reads TGTGCCAGCAGCTTAGACCCCAGGGACAATGAGCAGTTCTTC. The full variable domain, rest sourced from reference TRBV7-2 and TRBJ2-1, is GAGVSQSPSNKVTEKGKDVELRCDPISGHTALYWYRQSLGQGLEFLIYFQGNSAPDKSGLPSDRFSAERTGGSVSTLTIQRTQQEDSAVYLCASSLDPRDNEQFFGPGTRLTVL.

The V gene is TRBV28, the J gene TRBJ1-6; 9 bases fit TRBD1. V was pared by 2 bases and J by 8 bases, with 7 bases of the junction left unmatched. CDR1 is MDHEN and CDR2 is SYDVKM in the germline V gene. The CDR3 covers 16 residues. The CDR3 is CASSLRTGATYSPLHF. CDR3 DNA sequence: TGTGCCAGCAGTTTAAGGACAGGGGCGACATATTCACCCCTCCACTTT.

The rearrangement links TRBV6-5 to TRBJ2-5; TRBD2 matches at 13 bases. Germline V lookup: CDR1 MNHEY, CDR2 SVGAGI. The V gene end was trimmed by 6 bases and the J gene end by 7 bases; junction bases not matched to a gene: 8. This CDR3 contains 15 residues. This CDR3 reads CASSLQLAGGGTQYF. For the CDR3, the DNA is TGTGCCAGCAGCTTACAACTAGCGGGAGGGGGGACCCAGTACTTC.

As to this clone: The junction departs from germline at one end; a sequencing error may be responsible. The chain is built from TRBV12-5 and TRBJ1-3; D unclear. Germline values: CDR1 LGHNT, CDR2 FRNRAP. The CDR3 is made up of 13 amino acids. The CDR3: CASGLVRGGSPDF. The CDR3 DNA reads as TGTGCTAGTGGTTTGGTACGAGGAGGCTCACCGGATTTT.

The chain recombines TRBV6-5 with TRBJ2-1; D remains ambiguous. Germline V gene lookup returns CDR1 MNHEY and CDR2 SVGAGI. CDR3 length: 11 amino acids. V lost 2 bases, J lost 8 bases, and 4 bases lay in between. CDR3 residues: CASSYSDEQFF. The DNA of the CDR3 is TGTGCCAGCAGTTACAGCGATGAGCAGTTCTTC.